These 23 T cell receptor beta chains were sequenced from one sample in a study of T cells after somatic rescue of genetic block. Generated by immunoSEQ multiplex PCR, the TCRdb table keeps only in-frame clones and is missing some. The table shows roughly 110,000 clones, with 75% to 95% occurring only once. Sequenced: peripheral blood mononuclear cells (PBMCs). The receptors were sampled from a woman in her late teens or twenties.

This sequence joins TRBV5-4 and TRBJ2-5, with D possibly TRBD2 on 5 matching bases. Germline CDR1 SGHNT, CDR2 YYREEE (reference sequence). The CDR3 contains 16 residues. Between the trimmed V and J ends, which lost 0 bases and 5 bases, there was a span of 17 bases. CDR3 residues: CASSLDPASGLETQYF. In DNA, the CDR3 is TGTGCCAGCAGCTTGGATCCGGCGAGCGGTTTGGAGACCCAGTACTTC.

The chain has TRBV2 and TRBJ1-5; D gene unclear. The CDR3 is made up of 15 amino acids. V gave up 6 bases and J gave up 2 bases, with 14 bases separating them. Germline V gives CDR1 SNHLY, CDR2 FYNNEI. CDR3 DNA sequence: TGTGCCAGCAGGGCAGACTCGGGAGGCAATCAGCCCCAGCATTTT. Its protein product is CASRADSGGNQPQHF.

The J gene is TRBJ2-7, the V gene TRBV7-9; 9 nucleotides align to TRBD2. CDR3 size: 16 residues. The V segment lost 1 base and the J segment 4 bases; nucleotides outside the gene matches: 8. CDR1 and CDR2 from the germline V gene are SEHNR and FQNEAQ (reference sequence). The CDR3 nucleotides are TGTGCCAGCAGCTTAGTTCTAGCGGGGCCTACATACGAGCAGTACTTC. This translates into CASSLVLAGPTYEQYF.

The rearrangement joins TRBV6-5 to TRBJ2-4, with D possibly being TRBD1 (5 bases). CDR3 length equals 14 residues. The V and J ends lost 0 bases and 8 bases respectively, with 11 bases between them. CDR1 is MNHEY and CDR2 is SVGAGI in the germline V gene. The CDR3 coding sequence is TGTGCCAGCAGTTACTCTGGCAGGGCTGACATTCAGTACTTC. The encoded protein is CASSYSGRADIQYF.

The chain is built from TRBV27 and TRBJ1-1; D uncertain. CDR1 MNHEY and CDR2 SMNVEV come from the germline V gene (reference sequence). CDR3 length: 11 amino acids. V shed 8 bases and J shed 1 base, with 5 bases lying between them. The CDR3 DNA follows: TGTGCCAGCTACAAGAACACTGAAGCTTTCTTT. Its protein is CASYKNTEAFF.

V is TRBV5-4 and J is TRBJ2-3; 8 bases are a match to TRBD2. Germline V gene lookup returns CDR1 SGHNT and CDR2 YYREEE (reference sequence). V was pared by 0 bases and J by 0 bases, with 9 bases of the junction left unmatched. The CDR3 spans 18 residues. The CDR3 DNA is TGTGCCAGCAGCTTGGTAACCGGATTAGCGGGGAGCACAGATACGCAGTATTTT. Its translation: CASSLVTGLAGSTDTQYF.

The chain combines TRBV6-5 with TRBJ1-3; D not resolved. This CDR3 region has 15 residues. Per the germline V gene, CDR1 is MNHEY and CDR2 is SVGAGI. The ends were cut back, 6 bases at V and 1 base at J, with 13 bases in the middle. CDR3 nucleotide sequence: TGTGCCAGCAGCCTTGGACGGAGTTCTGGAAACACCATATATTTT. It codes for CASSLGRSSGNTIYF.

V and J are TRBV9 and TRBJ2-3; 9 positions agree with TRBD1. The ends lost 3 bases at V and 0 bases at J; junction bases unmatched: 5. Per germline, CDR1 SGDLS and CDR2 YYNGEE. The CDR3 length is 16 residues. CDR3 in DNA: TGTGCCAGCAGCGCGACAGGGGGAGAGAGCACAGATACGCAGTATTTT. Translating gives CASSATGGESTDTQYF. Together with reference TRBV9 and TRBJ2-3, the CDR3 gives the full variable domain: DSGVTQTPKHLITATGQRVTLRCSPRSGDLSVYWYQQSLDQGLQFLIQYYNGEERAKGNILERFSAQQFPDLHSELNLSSLELGDSALYFCASSATGGESTDTQYFGPGTRLTVL.

This clone appeared once. This chain connects TRBV2 to TRBJ1-2, with D unclear. From germline, CDR1 is SNHLY and CDR2 FYNNEI. Trimming removed 5 bases from V and 1 base from J, with 14 bases in between. The CDR3 runs 15 residues. The CDR3 spells CASSPAALLNYGYTF. In DNA, the CDR3 is TGTGCCAGCAGTCCGGCAGCCTTACTTAACTATGGCTACACCTTC.

The chain recombines TRBV11-2 with TRBJ1-1; no clear D. With 1 base removed from V and 1 base from J, the gap between germline ends came to 13 bases. CDR3 length: 16 residues. The germline CDR1 and CDR2 sequences are SGHAT and FQNNGV. The DNA for the CDR3 is TGTGCCAGCAGCTTAGTAATGGTCAGGTCGAACACTGAAGCTTTCTTT. Protein sequence: CASSLVMVRSNTEAFF.

The gene calls are TRBV2 and TRBJ1-2; 7 bases are shared with TRBD1. Germline lookup yields CDR1 SNHLY and CDR2 FYNNEI. The CDR3 length is 15 residues. The V segment lost 1 base and the J segment 2 bases; nucleotides outside the gene matches: 4. The CDR3 coding sequence is TGTGCCAGCAGTGAAGAGGGGGGACAGAACTATGGCTACACCTTC. This codes for CASSEEGGQNYGYTF. Using reference TRBV2 and TRBJ1-2 for the parts outside the CDR3, the full variable domain is EPEVTQTPSHQVTQMGQEVILRCVPISNHLYFYWYRQILGQKVEFLVSFYNNEISEKSEIFDDQFSVERPDGSNFTLKIRSTKLEDSAMYFCASSEEGGQNYGYTFGSGTRLTVV.

This sequence joins TRBV13 and TRBJ2-3; D uncertain. V was trimmed by 4 bases and J by 2 bases, leaving 7 bases between them. The CDR3 contains 13 residues. Germline V lookup: CDR1 PRHDT, CDR2 FYEKMQ (reference sequence). The CDR3 is CASSSTNTDTQYF. The DNA for the CDR3 is TGTGCCAGCAGCTCAACTAACACAGATACGCAGTATTTT.

The chain combines TRBV6-7 with TRBJ2-5; TRBD1 matches at 8 bases. TRBV6-7 is an open reading frame whose function is uncertain. V trimming: 6 bases; J trimming: 6 bases; junction bases outside the gene matches: 9. This CDR3 spans 14 amino acids. Here the CDR3 DNA reads TGTGCCAGCAGGCACCGGGACAGGAGAAAGACCCAGTACTTC. The encoded protein is CASRHRDRRKTQYF.

The genes are TRBV4-1 and TRBJ1-3, with a possible D match to TRBD1 (6 bases). V was cut by 5 bases and J by 0 bases, with 20 bases left in between. From germline, CDR1 is MGHRA and CDR2 YSYEKL. The CDR3 loop spans 18 amino acids. The chain's CDR3 is CASSSNLRGGRSGNTIYF. The CDR3, as DNA: TGCGCCAGCAGCTCCAACTTACGGGGGGGGCGCTCTGGAAACACCATATATTTT.

This clone has a handful of counts. The chain is built from TRBV7-2 and TRBJ2-1, with 11 bases aligning to TRBD1. Trimming took 4 bases from V and 4 from J; bases not matched to a gene: 3. This CDR3 is built from 15 residues. The germline CDR1 and CDR2 sequences are SGHTA and FQGNSA. Here the CDR3 reads CASSSRDRGYNEQFF. CDR3 DNA: TGTGCCAGCAGCTCCCGGGACAGGGGGTACAATGAGCAGTTCTTC.

This chain links TRBV18 with TRBJ1-2, with D possibly TRBD1 on 5 matching bases. The ends were cut back, 3 bases at V and 5 bases at J, with 13 bases in the middle. The CDR3 contains 14 residues. The V gene's germline CDR1 is KGHSH and CDR2 LQKENI. The CDR3 DNA sequence: TGTGCCAGCTCACCGACTACCCAGGGTTATGGCTACACCTTC. As protein: CASSPTTQGYGYTF.

The chain joins TRBV7-2 to TRBJ1-5; 8 bases align to TRBD1. CDR1 and CDR2 (germline): SGHTA, FQGNSA. The CDR3 loop spans 14 amino acids. V lost 3 bases and J lost 5; bases outside the gene matches: 3. CDR3 amino acids: CASSFDRGYQPQHF. The CDR3 coding sequence is TGTGCCAGCAGCTTTGACAGGGGTTATCAGCCCCAGCATTTT.

This chain uses TRBV18 with TRBJ1-4, with 9 positions matching TRBD1. CDR1 and CDR2 from the germline V gene are KGHSH and LQKENI. This CDR3 comprises 15 residues. J gave up 3 bases and V 6 bases, and 5 bases lay outside the gene matches. The CDR3 sequence: CASSDNRGPNEKLFF. The CDR3 region has the DNA TGTGCCAGCTCGGATAACAGGGGGCCTAATGAAAAACTGTTTTTT.

The CDR3 sequence is CASSEGYTEKLFF. The CDR3 DNA is TGTGCCAGCAGCGAGGGGTATACTGAAAAACTGTTTTTT. The V call is TRBV6-1, the J call TRBJ1-4; D is perhaps TRBD1 (5 bases). The CDR3 sequence is 13 residues long. V shed 6 bases and J shed 7 bases, with 12 bases lying between them. Per the germline V gene, CDR1 is MNHNS and CDR2 is SASEGT.

The count of this clone is one. The chain recombines TRBV5-6 with TRBJ1-2; D remains ambiguous. The germline gives CDR1 SGHDT, CDR2 YYEEEE. The length of the CDR3 is 14 residues. The V gene lost 5 bases and the J gene lost 7 bases, with 18 bases spanning the gap. The CDR3 loop reads CASSRWADRGGYTF. Here the CDR3 DNA reads TGTGCCAGCAGTCGATGGGCGGACCGGGGTGGCTACACCTTC.

The V call is TRBV7-9, the J call TRBJ1-1, with 7 bases fitting TRBD1. This CDR3 region has 14 residues. Trimming at V came to 4 bases and at J to 1 base, leaving 3 bases not matched to a gene. The V gene's germline CDR1 is SEHNR and CDR2 FQNEAQ (reference sequence). The CDR3 nucleotides are TGTGCCAGCAGCTACGGGGACAGGAACACTGAAGCTTTCTTT. Translation gives CASSYGDRNTEAFF.

V usage is TRBV27 and J usage is TRBJ2-7; possibly TRBD1 for D (5 bases). Germline CDR1 reads MNHEY; CDR2 reads SMNVEV (reference sequence). The CDR3 sequence is 12 residues long. Trimming removed 8 bases at V and 8 bases at J, with 16 bases between. CDR3 DNA sequence: TGTGCCAGCGCACTTCCTAGGGGCAAGCAGTACTTC. It specifies CASALPRGKQYF.

This clone was recorded only once. The rearrangement joins TRBV5-4 to TRBJ2-7; D is unresolved. V gave up 4 bases and J gave up 3 bases, with 8 bases separating them. CDR3 length equals 12 residues. CDR1 SGHNT and CDR2 YYREEE come from the germline V gene (reference sequence). CDR3 nucleotide sequence: TGTGCCAGCAGCGATTCGGACTACGAGCAGTACTTC. This gives the protein CASSDSDYEQYF.